This T cell receptor (beta chain) was captured in a study of regulatory T cells in long-lasting Graves disease. Time point specified: newly diagnosed GD, antithyroid drugs for less than 3 months. The TCR library was prepared using RNA isolated from PBMCs. Diagnosis followed American Thyroid Association guidelines for Graves' disease. Building of the TCR beta libraries involved iRepertoire HTBI primers and Arm-PCR of CDR3 regions. Using its own MiXCR run on the multiplex PCR reads, TCRdb lists one record per CDR3 protein. The sample has roughly 420,000 distinct CDR3 sequences, around 17% seen once; the top ten hold about 10%. This same sample was also taken into another study, of T cells in Graves' hyperthyroidism and ophthalmopathy.

The receptor comes from a woman aged 25 to 39 with Graves disease. Material: peripheral blood mononuclear cells (PBMCs), obtained at new diagnosis, from a patient treated with antithyroid drugs.

This chain's CDR3 is CASSVSGTDNEQYF. The CDR3 bases are TGTGCCAGCAGCGTATCCGGGACAGATAACGAGCAGTACTTC. The V call is TRBV9, the J call TRBJ2-7; 7 bases map to TRBD1. This CDR3 comprises 14 residues. Losses at the gene ends were 1 base for V and 5 bases for J; bases not matched to a gene: 6. Germline V lookup: CDR1 SGDLS, CDR2 YYNGEE.